This T cell receptor beta chain was recovered during a study of blood T cell repertoires in COVID-19. TCRdb's table, derived via immunoSEQ multiplex PCR, lists solely in-frame clones and lacks some. Of 200,000 to 250,000 clones in the sample, approximately 90% were seen once. CDR3 size: 17 residues. CDR1 is LNHDA, CDR2 SQIVND, per germline (reference sequence). V lost 7 bases and J lost 0; bases outside the gene matches: 13. This clonotype was sampled from a man aged 30 to 39 with COVID-19, enrolled during active disease. Sequenced: peripheral blood. V and J are TRBV19 and TRBJ1-1; 8 bases agree with TRBD1. This chain's CDR3 is CASTADRVLTMNTEAFF. The CDR3, as DNA: TGTGCCAGTACCGCGGACAGGGTCCTTACTATGAACACTGAAGCTTTCTTT.